Shown below are 9 T cell receptor beta chains from a single sample sequenced in a study of T cell responses to AZD1222 COVID-19 vaccine. The assay was immunoSEQ multiplex PCR, and TCRdb's table has in-frame clones only and misses some. The data hold roughly 77,000 clones, with 92% observed a single time. Material: peripheral blood, obtained on day 0 of MenACWY control vaccination. The receptors were sampled from an adult in good health.

This clone was seen only once. The chain has TRBV3-1 (or the pseudogene TRBV3-2) and TRBJ2-2; D possibly corresponds to TRBD1 (6 bases). Between the trimmed V and J ends, which lost 0 bases and 0 bases, there was a span of 17 bases. CDR1 LGHDT and CDR2 YNNKEL come from the germline V gene (reference sequence). The CDR3 spans 19 residues. The CDR3 reads CASSQDRPGQYANTGELFF. For the CDR3, the DNA is TGTGCCAGCAGCCAAGATAGACCCGGACAGTATGCGAACACCGGGGAGCTGTTTTTT.

This chain uses TRBV11-2 with TRBJ2-3, with 10 bases matching TRBD2. Germline CDR1 is SGHAT and CDR2 is FQNNGV. The ends lost 5 bases at V and 4 bases at J; junction bases unmatched: 9. This CDR3 is built from 16 residues. Here the CDR3 reads CASSTVAGGIPDTQYF. CDR3 DNA sequence: TGTGCCAGCAGCACGGTAGCGGGGGGCATTCCAGATACGCAGTATTTT.

The chain is built from TRBV18 and TRBJ1-1; D uncertain. Trimming cost V 3 bases and J 0 bases, with 23 bases left between them. The CDR3 runs to 19 residues. From germline, CDR1 is KGHSH and CDR2 LQKENI. CDR3 sequence reads: CASSPNTVRQGIMNTEAFF. CDR3 bases: TGTGCCAGCTCACCTAACACCGTTAGACAAGGGATCATGAACACTGAAGCTTTCTTT.

This chain uses TRBV4-3 with TRBJ1-1, with 7 bases identical to TRBD1. Germline V gene lookup returns CDR1 LGHNA and CDR2 YSLEER. This CDR3 comprises 15 residues. V dropped 3 bases and J dropped 10; count of bases not matched to a gene: 14. CDR3 sequence reads: CASSHPWEGALRAFF. The CDR3, as DNA: TGCGCCAGCAGCCACCCCTGGGAGGGGGCCCTCAGAGCTTTCTTT.

V usage is TRBV19 and J usage is TRBJ1-6; D gene uncertain. The germline V gene has CDR1 LNHDA and CDR2 SQIVND (reference sequence). Trimming removed 5 bases at V and 8 bases at J, with 10 bases between. CDR3 length equals 13 residues. DNA of the CDR3: TGTGCCAGTAGTTCGACCCTGGATTCACCCCTCCACTTT. It translates to CASSSTLDSPLHF.

This sequence joins TRBV7-6 and TRBJ2-2; 7 bases match TRBD1. The V segment lost 5 bases and the J segment 0 bases; nucleotides outside the gene matches: 6. This CDR3 has 16 amino acids. Germline CDR1 SGHVS, CDR2 FNYEAQ. The CDR3 nucleotides are TGTGCCAGCAGCCCGTGGGACAGTCCGAACACCGGGGAGCTGTTTTTT. Translated, it gives CASSPWDSPNTGELFF. Together with reference TRBV7-6 and TRBJ2-2, the CDR3 gives the full variable domain: GAGVSQSPRYKVTKRGQDVALRCDPISGHVSLYWYRQALGQGPEFLTYFNYEAQQDKSGLPNDRFSAERPEGSISTLTIQRTEQRDSAMYRCASSPWDSPNTGELFFGEGSRLTVL.

This chain connects TRBV5-6 to TRBJ1-5; D gene unclear. CDR3 length equals 12 residues. The germline V gene encodes CDR1 SGHDT and CDR2 YYEEEE. V was pared by 4 bases and J by 4 bases, with 6 bases between. Written as DNA, the CDR3 is TGTGCCAGCAGCGCCCTAAATCAGCCCCAGCATTTT. This translates into CASSALNQPQHF. Using reference TRBV5-6 and TRBJ1-5 for the parts outside the CDR3, the full variable domain is DAGVTQSPTHLIKTRGQQVTLRCSPKSGHDTVSWYQQALGQGPQFIFQYYEEEERQRGNFPDRFSGHQFPNYSSELNVNALLLGDSALYLCASSALNQPQHFGDGTRLSIL.

This clone occurred once. This chain joins TRBV24-1 and TRBJ2-2, with 7 bases that match TRBD2. After removal of 1 base from V and 4 bases from J, the junction contained 5 bases not matched to a gene. The CDR3 has 16 residues. The V gene's germline CDR1 is KGHDR and CDR2 SFDVKD. As DNA, the CDR3 is TGTGCCACCAGTGATTTCAGACTAGCTGGCACCGGGGAGCTGTTTTTT. Translated, it gives CATSDFRLAGTGELFF.

The chain uses TRBV7-8 and TRBJ2-2; 11 positions match TRBD2. This CDR3 comprises 16 residues. The ends lost 1 base at V and 5 bases at J; junction bases unmatched: 3. CDR1 is SGHVS, CDR2 FQNEAQ, per germline. The CDR3 is CASSLGASGGTGELFF. Written as DNA, the CDR3 is TGTGCCAGCAGCTTAGGGGCTAGCGGGGGGACCGGGGAGCTGTTTTTT.